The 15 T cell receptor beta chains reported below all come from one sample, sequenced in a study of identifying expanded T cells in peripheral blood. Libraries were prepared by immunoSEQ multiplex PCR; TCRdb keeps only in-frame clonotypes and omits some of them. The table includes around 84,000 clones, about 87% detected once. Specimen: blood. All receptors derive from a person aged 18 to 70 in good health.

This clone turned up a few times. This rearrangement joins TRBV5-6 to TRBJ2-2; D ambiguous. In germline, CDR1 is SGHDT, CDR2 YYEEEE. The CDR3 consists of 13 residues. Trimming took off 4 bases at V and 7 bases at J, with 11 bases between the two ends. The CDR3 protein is CASSRASFGELFF. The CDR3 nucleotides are TGTGCCAGCAGCCGCGCTAGTTTCGGGGAGCTGTTTTTT. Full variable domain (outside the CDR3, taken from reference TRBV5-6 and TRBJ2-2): DAGVTQSPTHLIKTRGQQVTLRCSPKSGHDTVSWYQQALGQGPQFIFQYYEEEERQRGNFPDRFSGHQFPNYSSELNVNALLLGDSALYLCASSRASFGELFFGEGSRLTVL.

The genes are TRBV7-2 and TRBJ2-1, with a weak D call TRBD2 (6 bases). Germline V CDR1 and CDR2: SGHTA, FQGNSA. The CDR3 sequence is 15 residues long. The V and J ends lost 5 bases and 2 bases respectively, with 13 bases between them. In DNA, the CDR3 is TGTGCCAGCAGCCTCCGCCGCGGGACCTACAATGAGCAGTTCTTC. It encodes CASSLRRGTYNEQFF.

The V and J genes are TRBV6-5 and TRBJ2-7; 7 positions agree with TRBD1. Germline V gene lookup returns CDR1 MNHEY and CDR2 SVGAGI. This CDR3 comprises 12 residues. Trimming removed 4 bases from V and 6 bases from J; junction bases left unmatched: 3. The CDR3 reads CASSSTGLEQYF. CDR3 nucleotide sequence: TGTGCCAGCAGTTCGACAGGGCTCGAGCAGTACTTC.

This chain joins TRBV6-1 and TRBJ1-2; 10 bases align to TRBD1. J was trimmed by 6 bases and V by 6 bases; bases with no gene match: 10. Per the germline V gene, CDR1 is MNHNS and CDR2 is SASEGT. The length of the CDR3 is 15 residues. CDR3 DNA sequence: TGTGCCAGCAGCCATAACCGGGACAGGGGTGATGGCTACACCTTC. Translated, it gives CASSHNRDRGDGYTF.

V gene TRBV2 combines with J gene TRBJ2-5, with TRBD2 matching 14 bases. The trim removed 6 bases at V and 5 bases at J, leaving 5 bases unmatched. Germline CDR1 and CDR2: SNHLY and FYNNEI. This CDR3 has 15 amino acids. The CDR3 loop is CASRKTSGRVETQYF. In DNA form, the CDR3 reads TGTGCCAGCAGGAAGACTAGCGGGAGGGTGGAGACCCAGTACTTC.

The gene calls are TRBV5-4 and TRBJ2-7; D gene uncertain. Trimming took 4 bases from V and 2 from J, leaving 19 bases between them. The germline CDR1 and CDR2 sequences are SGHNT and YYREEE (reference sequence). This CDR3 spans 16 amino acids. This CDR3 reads CASSVGIGLGTYEQYF. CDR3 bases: TGTGCCAGCAGCGTGGGAATAGGCCTGGGAACCTACGAGCAGTACTTC.

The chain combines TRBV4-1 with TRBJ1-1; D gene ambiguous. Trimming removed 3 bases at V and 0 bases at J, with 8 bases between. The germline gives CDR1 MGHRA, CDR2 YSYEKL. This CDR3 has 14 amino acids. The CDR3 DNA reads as TGCGCCAGCAGCCACCGGACGGTGAACACTGAAGCTTTCTTT. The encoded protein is CASSHRTVNTEAFF.

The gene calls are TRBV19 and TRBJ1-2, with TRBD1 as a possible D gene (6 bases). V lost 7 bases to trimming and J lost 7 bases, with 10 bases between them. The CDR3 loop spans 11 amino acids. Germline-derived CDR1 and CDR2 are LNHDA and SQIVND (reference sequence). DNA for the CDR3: TGTGCCAGTAACAACAGGGTTGGCTACACCTTC. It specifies CASNNRVGYTF.

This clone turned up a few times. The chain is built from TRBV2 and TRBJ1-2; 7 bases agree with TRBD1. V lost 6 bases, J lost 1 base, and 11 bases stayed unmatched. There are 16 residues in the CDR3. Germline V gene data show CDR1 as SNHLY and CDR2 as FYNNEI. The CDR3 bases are TGTGCCAGCAGCCAACCAGGGACAGTAGTTAACTATGGCTACACCTTC. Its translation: CASSQPGTVVNYGYTF.

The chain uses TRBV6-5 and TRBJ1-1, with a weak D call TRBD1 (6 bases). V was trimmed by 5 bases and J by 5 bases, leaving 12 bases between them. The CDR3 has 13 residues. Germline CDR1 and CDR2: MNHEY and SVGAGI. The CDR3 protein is CASSQTQGTEAFF. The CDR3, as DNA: TGTGCCAGCAGTCAAACACAGGGAACTGAAGCTTTCTTT.

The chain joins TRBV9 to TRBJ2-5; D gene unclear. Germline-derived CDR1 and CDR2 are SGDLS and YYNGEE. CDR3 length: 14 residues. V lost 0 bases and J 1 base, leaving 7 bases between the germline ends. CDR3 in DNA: TGTGCCAGCAGCGTAGGTGGCATCCAAGAGACCCAGTACTTC. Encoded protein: CASSVGGIQETQYF.

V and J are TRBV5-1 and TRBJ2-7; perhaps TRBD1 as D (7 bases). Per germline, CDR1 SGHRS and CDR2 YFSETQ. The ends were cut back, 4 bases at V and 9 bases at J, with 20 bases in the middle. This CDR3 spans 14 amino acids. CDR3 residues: CASSRGTVDQGQYF. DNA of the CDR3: TGCGCCAGCAGCCGCGGGACAGTCGACCAAGGGCAGTACTTC.

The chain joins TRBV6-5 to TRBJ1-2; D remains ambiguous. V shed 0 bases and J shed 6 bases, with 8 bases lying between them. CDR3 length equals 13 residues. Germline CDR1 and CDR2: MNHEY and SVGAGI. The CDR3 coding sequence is TGTGCCAGCAGTTACTCGGGGTCTGATGGCTACACCTTC. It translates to CASSYSGSDGYTF.

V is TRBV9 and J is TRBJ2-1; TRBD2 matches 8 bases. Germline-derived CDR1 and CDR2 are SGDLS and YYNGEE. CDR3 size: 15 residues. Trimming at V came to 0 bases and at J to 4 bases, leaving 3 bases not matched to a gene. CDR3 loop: CASSVDSSGYNEQFF. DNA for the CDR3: TGTGCCAGCAGCGTAGATTCTAGCGGGTACAATGAGCAGTTCTTC.

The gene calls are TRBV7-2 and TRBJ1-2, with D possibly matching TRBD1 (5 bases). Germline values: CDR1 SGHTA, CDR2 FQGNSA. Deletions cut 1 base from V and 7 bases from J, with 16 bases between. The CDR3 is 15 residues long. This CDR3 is CASSLDSGSLGGYTF. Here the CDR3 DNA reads TGTGCCAGCAGCTTAGATTCAGGGTCCCTAGGTGGCTACACCTTC. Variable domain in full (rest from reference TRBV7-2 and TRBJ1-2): GAGVSQSPSNKVTEKGKDVELRCDPISGHTALYWYRQSLGQGLEFLIYFQGNSAPDKSGLPSDRFSAERTGGSVSTLTIQRTQQEDSAVYLCASSLDSGSLGGYTFGSGTRLTVV.